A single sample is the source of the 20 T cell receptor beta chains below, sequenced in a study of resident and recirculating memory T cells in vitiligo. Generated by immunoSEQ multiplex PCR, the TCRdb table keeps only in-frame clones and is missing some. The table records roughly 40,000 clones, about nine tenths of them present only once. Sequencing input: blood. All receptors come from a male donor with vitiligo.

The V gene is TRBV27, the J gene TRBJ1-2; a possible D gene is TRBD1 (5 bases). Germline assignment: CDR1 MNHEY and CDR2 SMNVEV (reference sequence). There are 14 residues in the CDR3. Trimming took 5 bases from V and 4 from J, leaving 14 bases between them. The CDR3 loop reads CASSLIPGFYGYTF. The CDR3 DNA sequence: TGTGCCAGCAGTCTAATACCAGGGTTCTATGGCTACACCTTC.

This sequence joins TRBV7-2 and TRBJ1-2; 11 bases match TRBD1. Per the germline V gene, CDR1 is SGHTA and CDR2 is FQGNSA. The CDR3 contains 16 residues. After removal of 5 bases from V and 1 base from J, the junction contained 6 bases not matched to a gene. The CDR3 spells CASSRTGGQFNYGYTF. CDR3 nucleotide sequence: TGTGCCAGCAGCAGGACAGGGGGCCAATTTAACTATGGCTACACCTTC.

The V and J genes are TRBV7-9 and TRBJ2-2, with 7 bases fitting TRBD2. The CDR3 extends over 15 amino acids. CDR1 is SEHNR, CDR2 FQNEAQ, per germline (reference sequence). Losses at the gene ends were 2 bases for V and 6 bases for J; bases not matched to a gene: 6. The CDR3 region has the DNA TGTGCCAGCAGCTTACTGGGACTACTAGCCGGGGAGCTGTTTTTT. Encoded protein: CASSLLGLLAGELFF.

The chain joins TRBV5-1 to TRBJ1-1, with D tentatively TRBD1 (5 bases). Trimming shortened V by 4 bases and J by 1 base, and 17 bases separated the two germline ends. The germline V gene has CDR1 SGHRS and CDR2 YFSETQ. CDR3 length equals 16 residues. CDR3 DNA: TGCGCCAGCAGCATTTCTAGCGGCAGGGCGAACACTGAAGCTTTCTTT. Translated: CASSISSGRANTEAFF. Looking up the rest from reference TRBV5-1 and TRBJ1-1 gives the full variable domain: KAGVTQTPRYLIKTRGQQVTLSCSPISGHRSVSWYQQTPGQGLQFLFEYFSETQRNKGNFPGRFSGRQFSNSRSEMNVSTLELGDSALYLCASSISSGRANTEAFFGQGTRLTVV.

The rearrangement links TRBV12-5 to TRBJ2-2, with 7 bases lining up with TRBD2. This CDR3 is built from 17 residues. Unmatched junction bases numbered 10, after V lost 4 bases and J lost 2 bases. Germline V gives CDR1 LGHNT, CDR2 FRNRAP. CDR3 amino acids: CASGSQRDASNTGELFF. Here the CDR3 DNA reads TGTGCTAGTGGTTCGCAGCGGGACGCATCCAACACCGGGGAGCTGTTTTTT.

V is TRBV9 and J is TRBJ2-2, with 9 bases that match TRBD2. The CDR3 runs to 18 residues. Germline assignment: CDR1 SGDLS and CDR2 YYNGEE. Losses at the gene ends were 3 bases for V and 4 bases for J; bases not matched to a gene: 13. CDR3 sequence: CASSASRRGGGRTGELFF. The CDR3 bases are TGTGCCAGCAGCGCCTCCCGGCGGGGGGGCGGTCGCACCGGGGAGCTGTTTTTT.

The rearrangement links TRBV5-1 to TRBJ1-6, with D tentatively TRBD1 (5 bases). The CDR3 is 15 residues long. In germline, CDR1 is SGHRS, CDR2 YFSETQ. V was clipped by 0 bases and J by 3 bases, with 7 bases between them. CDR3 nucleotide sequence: TGCGCCAGCAGCTTGGGACAGAACTATAATTCACCCCTCCACTTT. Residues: CASSLGQNYNSPLHF.

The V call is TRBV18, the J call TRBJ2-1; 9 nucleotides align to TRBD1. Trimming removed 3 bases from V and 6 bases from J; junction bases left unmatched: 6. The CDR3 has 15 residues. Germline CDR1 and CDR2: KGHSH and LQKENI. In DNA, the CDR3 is TGTGCCAGCTCACCGCGGACAGGGGATATCAATGAGCAGTTCTTC. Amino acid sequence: CASSPRTGDINEQFF.

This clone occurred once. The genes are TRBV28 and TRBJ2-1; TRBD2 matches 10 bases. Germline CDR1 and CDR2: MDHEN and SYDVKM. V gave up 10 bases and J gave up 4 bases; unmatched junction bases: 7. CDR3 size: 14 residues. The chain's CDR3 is CAIKLAGAYNEQFF. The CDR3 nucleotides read TGTGCCATCAAGCTAGCGGGGGCTTACAATGAGCAGTTCTTC.

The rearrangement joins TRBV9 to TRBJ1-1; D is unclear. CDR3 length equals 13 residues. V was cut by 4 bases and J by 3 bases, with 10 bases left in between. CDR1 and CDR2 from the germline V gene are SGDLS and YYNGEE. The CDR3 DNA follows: TGTGCCAGCAGCTCTGACACCGACACTGAAGCTTTCTTT. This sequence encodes CASSSDTDTEAFF.

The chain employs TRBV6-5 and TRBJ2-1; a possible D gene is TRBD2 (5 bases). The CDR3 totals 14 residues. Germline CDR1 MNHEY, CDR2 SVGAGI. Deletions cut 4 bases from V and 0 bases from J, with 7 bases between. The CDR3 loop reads CASSSTSSYNEQFF. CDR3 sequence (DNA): TGTGCCAGCAGTTCTACTAGCTCCTACAATGAGCAGTTCTTC.

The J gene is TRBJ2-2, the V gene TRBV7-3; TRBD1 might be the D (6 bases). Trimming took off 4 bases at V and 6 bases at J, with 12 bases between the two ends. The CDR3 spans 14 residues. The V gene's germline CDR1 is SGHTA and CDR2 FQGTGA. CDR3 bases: TGTGCCAGCAGCTCTCCAGGGGCTTCCGGGGAGCTGTTTTTT. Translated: CASSSPGASGELFF. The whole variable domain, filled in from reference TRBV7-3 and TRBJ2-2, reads GAGVSQTPSNKVTEKGKYVELRCDPISGHTALYWYRQSLGQGPEFLIYFQGTGAADDSGLPNDRFFAVRPEGSVSTLKIQRTERGDSAVYLCASSSPGASGELFFGEGSRLTVL.

The DNA of the CDR3 is TGTGCCAGCACCATTGACAGGGGCCCCTACGAGCAGTACTTC. This translates into CASTIDRGPYEQYF. V usage is TRBV11-2 and J usage is TRBJ2-7; 8 bases line up with TRBD1. J lost 2 bases, V lost 7 bases, and 7 bases had no gene match. This CDR3 has 14 amino acids. CDR1 is SGHAT and CDR2 is FQNNGV in the germline V gene.

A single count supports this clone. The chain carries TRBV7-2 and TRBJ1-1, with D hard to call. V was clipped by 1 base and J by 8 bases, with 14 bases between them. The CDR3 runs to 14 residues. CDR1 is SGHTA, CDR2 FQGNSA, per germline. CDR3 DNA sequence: TGTGCCAGCAGCTTAGAATTCTCGGGTGGCGAAGCTTTCTTT. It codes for CASSLEFSGGEAFF.

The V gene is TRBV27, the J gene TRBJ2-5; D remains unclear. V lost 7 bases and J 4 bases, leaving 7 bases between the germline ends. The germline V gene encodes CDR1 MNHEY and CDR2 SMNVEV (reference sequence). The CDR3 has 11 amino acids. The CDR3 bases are TGTGCCAGCACCCTCGGAGAGACCCAGTACTTC. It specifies CASTLGETQYF.

CDR3 in DNA: TGTGCCAGCAGCTTAGGGGTTAGTGGGGCTAACGAGCAGTACTTC. Translated, it gives CASSLGVSGANEQYF. The V and J genes are TRBV7-6 and TRBJ2-7, with D perhaps TRBD1 (5 bases). The CDR3 loop spans 15 amino acids. CDR1 and CDR2 from the germline V gene are SGHVS and FNYEAQ. The germline V and J ends were trimmed by 1 base and 5 bases, with 15 bases remaining between them.

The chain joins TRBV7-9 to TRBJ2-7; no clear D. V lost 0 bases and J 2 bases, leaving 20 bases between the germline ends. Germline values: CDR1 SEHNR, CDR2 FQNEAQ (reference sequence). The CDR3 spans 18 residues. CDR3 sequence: CASSLATIVTRKTYEQYF. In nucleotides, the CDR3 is TGTGCCAGCAGCTTAGCGACAATCGTGACCAGAAAGACCTACGAGCAGTACTTC.

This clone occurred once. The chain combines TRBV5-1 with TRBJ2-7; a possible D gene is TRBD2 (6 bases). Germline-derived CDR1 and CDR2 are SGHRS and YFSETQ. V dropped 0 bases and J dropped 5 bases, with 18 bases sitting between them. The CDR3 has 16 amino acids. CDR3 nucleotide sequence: TGCGCCAGCAGCTTGGTGGGGGGTGTGGGCGCGGACGAGCAGTACTTC. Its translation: CASSLVGGVGADEQYF.

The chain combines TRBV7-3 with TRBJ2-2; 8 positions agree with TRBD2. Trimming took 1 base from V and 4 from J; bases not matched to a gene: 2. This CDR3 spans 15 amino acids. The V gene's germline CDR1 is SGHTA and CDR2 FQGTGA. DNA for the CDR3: TGTGCCAGCAGCTTAAATCGGGGGGGCACCGGGGAGCTGTTTTTT. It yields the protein CASSLNRGGTGELFF.

This CDR3 reads CASSPKTVLNTEAFF. The CDR3, as DNA: TGTGCCAGCAGTCCAAAGACAGTACTGAACACTGAAGCTTTCTTT. The V call is TRBV27, the J call TRBJ1-1, with D possibly matching TRBD1 (5 bases). The CDR3 extends over 15 amino acids. V lost 5 bases to trimming and J lost 0 bases, with 13 bases between them. Germline assignment: CDR1 MNHEY and CDR2 SMNVEV (reference sequence).